These 21 T cell receptor beta chains were sequenced from one sample in a study of T cell changes during pregnancy in multiple sclerosis. The table came from immunoSEQ multiplex PCR; TCRdb's copy has only in-frame clones and leaves some out. This table has about 36,000 clones, around 89% appearing once. The sequencing used CD4+ T cells from peripheral blood mononuclear cells, collected in the first trimester of pregnancy. These receptors all come from a female donor with multiple sclerosis, enrolled in a pregnancy study.

This clone was detected once. CDR3 nucleotides: TGTGCCAGCTCACGACGTTCAGGGTTTGCAGACTATGGCTACACCTTC. It yields the protein CASSRRSGFADYGYTF. This chain links TRBV18 with TRBJ1-2, with D perhaps TRBD1 (5 bases). Looked up from germline, CDR1 is KGHSH and CDR2 is LQKENI. The CDR3 totals 16 residues. V lost 4 bases and J 3 bases, leaving 18 bases between the germline ends.

This clone appeared once. The chain carries TRBV10-3 and TRBJ1-5, with 10 bases aligning to TRBD1. The CDR3 runs 15 residues. Germline CDR1 is ENHRY and CDR2 is SYGVKD. The V and J ends lost 2 bases and 5 bases, in that order; junction bases with no gene match: 3. The CDR3 bases are TGTGCCATCAGTGAGACCGGGACAGGGGATCAGCCCCAGCATTTT. Its translation: CAISETGTGDQPQHF.

The gene calls are TRBV5-6 and TRBJ1-6; D ambiguous. Germline V lookup: CDR1 SGHDT, CDR2 YYEEEE. The CDR3 is made up of 15 amino acids. Trimming took off 6 bases at V and 0 bases at J, with 10 bases between the two ends. CDR3 DNA sequence: TGTGCCAGCACCCCTTTTAGCTCCTATAATTCACCCCTCCACTTT. Residues: CASTPFSSYNSPLHF. Drawing the rest from reference TRBV5-6 and TRBJ1-6, the complete variable domain is DAGVTQSPTHLIKTRGQQVTLRCSPKSGHDTVSWYQQALGQGPQFIFQYYEEEERQRGNFPDRFSGHQFPNYSSELNVNALLLGDSALYLCASTPFSSYNSPLHFGNGTRLTVT.

The gene calls are TRBV5-1 and TRBJ1-1; TRBD1 might be the D (6 bases). The germline V gene encodes CDR1 SGHRS and CDR2 YFSETQ. The CDR3 consists of 17 residues. V was clipped by 0 bases and J by 1 base, with 16 bases between them. CDR3 bases: TGCGCCAGCAGCTTGGGGGACCGAGGACAGAGGAACACTGAAGCTTTCTTT. Its translation: CASSLGDRGQRNTEAFF.

This rearrangement joins TRBV28 to TRBJ1-5, with TRBD1 identical over 9 bases. The germline CDR1 and CDR2 sequences are MDHEN and SYDVKM. J gave up 7 bases and V 3 bases, and 10 bases lay outside the gene matches. This CDR3 is 16 amino acids long. CDR3 nucleotides: TGTGCCAGCAGTTTCCCTCAGGGACAGGGACGACAGCCCCAGCATTTT. This gives the protein CASSFPQGQGRQPQHF. Variable domain in full (rest from reference TRBV28 and TRBJ1-5): DVKVTQSSRYLVKRTGEKVFLECVQDMDHENMFWYRQDPGLGLRLIYFSYDVKMKEKGDIPEGYSVSREKKERFSLILESASTNQTSMYLCASSFPQGQGRQPQHFGDGTRLSIL.

V and J are TRBV18 and TRBJ2-5; 7 nucleotides match TRBD1. V lost 3 bases to trimming and J lost 3 bases; unmatched junction nucleotides: 7. The CDR3 spans 15 residues. Germline V lookup: CDR1 KGHSH, CDR2 LQKENI. Here the CDR3 reads CASSPSGRGKETQYF. The CDR3 DNA reads as TGTGCCAGCTCACCTTCCGGCAGGGGGAAAGAGACCCAGTACTTC. Full variable domain (rest looked up from reference TRBV18 and TRBJ2-5): NAGVMQNPRHLVRRRGQEARLRCSPMKGHSHVYWYRQLPEEGLKFMVYLQKENIIDESGMPKERFSAEFPKEGPSILRIQQVVRGDSAAYFCASSPSGRGKETQYFGPGTRLLVL.

The V gene is TRBV15, the J gene TRBJ2-7; tentative D call: TRBD1 (5 bases). The CDR3 has 12 amino acids. Trimming removed 0 bases at V and 5 bases at J, with 5 bases between. Germline-derived CDR1 and CDR2 are LNHNV and YYDKDF (reference sequence). The CDR3 region is CATSRDRDEQYF. For the CDR3, the DNA is TGTGCCACCAGCAGAGACAGGGACGAGCAGTACTTC.

V and J are TRBV25-1 and TRBJ2-1, with 9 bases matching TRBD2. Germline trimming cut 5 bases from V and 10 bases from J; bases unmatched to any gene: 15. This CDR3 is 16 amino acids long. Germline lookup yields CDR1 MGHDK and CDR2 SYGVNS. CDR3 in DNA: TGTGCCAGCAGTATGCCCATAGGCGGGGGGGGTCGGGAGCAGTTCTTC. Its protein is CASSMPIGGGGREQFF.

This chain's CDR3 is CASSSLTGGTLHF. The CDR3 bases are TGTGCCAGTAGTTCTCTGACAGGGGGAACCCTCCACTTT. The chain couples TRBV19 to TRBJ1-6, with 9 bases fitting TRBD1. This CDR3 contains 13 residues. The V gene's germline CDR1 is LNHDA and CDR2 SQIVND (reference sequence). V gave up 5 bases and J gave up 14 bases; unmatched junction bases: 7.

J is TRBJ2-3 and V is TRBV2; 9 bases are shared with TRBD2. J lost 2 bases, V lost 8 bases, and 5 bases had no gene match. Germline-derived CDR1 and CDR2 are SNHLY and FYNNEI. The length of the CDR3 is 14 residues. The CDR3 nucleotides read TGTGCCAGCTCCCCTAGCGGGGTCACAGATACGCAGTATTTT. It specifies CASSPSGVTDTQYF.

The chain links TRBV6-1 to TRBJ1-2; D uncertain. Per the germline V gene, CDR1 is MNHNS and CDR2 is SASEGT. This CDR3 contains 12 residues. V shed 2 bases and J shed 4 bases, with 5 bases lying between them. In DNA form, the CDR3 reads TGTGCCAGCAGTGAATGGGCCTATGGCTACACCTTC. This codes for CASSEWAYGYTF.

The V and J genes are TRBV5-1 and TRBJ1-4; TRBD1 matches at 9 bases. The CDR3 consists of 16 residues. V shed 4 bases, J shed 3 bases, and the junction held 7 bases outside the gene matches. Germline lookup yields CDR1 SGHRS and CDR2 YFSETQ. CDR3: CASSEQGALANEKLFF. In DNA, the CDR3 is TGCGCCAGCAGCGAACAGGGGGCTTTGGCTAATGAAAAACTGTTTTTT.

The J gene is TRBJ1-3, the V gene TRBV6-1; D ambiguous. The V gene lost 1 base and the J gene lost 0 bases, with 13 bases spanning the gap. Germline CDR1 and CDR2: MNHNS and SASEGT. The CDR3 totals 17 residues. CDR3: CASSEEEELVSGNTIYF. The CDR3 DNA reads TGTGCCAGCAGTGAAGAGGAGGAACTCGTCTCTGGAAACACCATATATTTT.

V and J are TRBV7-2 and TRBJ1-2; D call uncertain. The CDR3 sequence is 12 residues long. The germline gives CDR1 SGHTA, CDR2 FQGNSA. V lost 1 base to trimming and J lost 8 bases, with 8 bases between them. CDR3 DNA: TGTGCCAGCAGCTTAGACGTTGGCGGCTACACCTTC. This encodes CASSLDVGGYTF.

The V gene is TRBV28, the J gene TRBJ2-2; D is ambiguous. The CDR3 totals 14 residues. Trimming stripped 4 bases from V and 1 base from J, with 7 bases between. Germline loops: CDR1 MDHEN, CDR2 SYDVKM. In DNA form, the CDR3 reads TGTGCCAGCAGTTCGACTTGGAACACCGGGGAGCTGTTTTTT. Encoded protein: CASSSTWNTGELFF. The variable domain in full, completed from reference TRBV28 and TRBJ2-2, reads DVKVTQSSRYLVKRTGEKVFLECVQDMDHENMFWYRQDPGLGLRLIYFSYDVKMKEKGDIPEGYSVSREKKERFSLILESASTNQTSMYLCASSSTWNTGELFFGEGSRLTVL.

The CDR3, as DNA: TGTGCCACCAGTATGACAAAAAATGAAAAACTGTTTTTT. Protein: CATSMTKNEKLFF. The V call is TRBV15, the J call TRBJ1-4; unclear D gene. Trimming removed 6 bases from V and 5 bases from J, with 10 bases in between. The CDR3 consists of 13 residues. Per germline, CDR1 LNHNV and CDR2 YYDKDF (reference sequence).

The chain is built from TRBV11-2 and TRBJ2-3, with D perhaps TRBD1 (7 bases). CDR3 length: 13 amino acids. Trimming cost V 5 bases and J 8 bases, with 14 bases left between them. CDR1 is SGHAT, CDR2 FQNNGV, per germline. The CDR3 DNA reads as TGTGCCAGCAGCATAAGACAGGGAGGTACGCAGTATTTT. Its protein product is CASSIRQGGTQYF.

The V gene is TRBV12-5, the J gene TRBJ2-5; TRBD2 matches 8 bases. V was clipped by 5 bases and J by 1 base; unmatched bases: 6. Per the germline V gene, CDR1 is LGHNT and CDR2 is FRNRAP. This CDR3 has 15 amino acids. CDR3: CASGQGRGAQETQYF. For the CDR3, the DNA is TGTGCTAGTGGTCAGGGGCGGGGGGCCCAAGAGACCCAGTACTTC.

This clone was detected once. The chain recombines TRBV7-7 with TRBJ2-3; D is possibly TRBD2 (5 bases). V was cut by 3 bases and J by 6 bases, with 13 bases left in between. Germline assignment: CDR1 SSHAT and CDR2 FNYEAQ (reference sequence). The CDR3 is made up of 14 amino acids. The CDR3 region has the DNA TGTGCCAGCAGCTTCGGTTCCTCGGGGGATACGCAGTATTTT. As protein: CASSFGSSGDTQYF.

This rearrangement joins TRBV11-2 to TRBJ2-3; D gene uncertain. Per the germline V gene, CDR1 is SGHAT and CDR2 is FQNNGV. The ends were cut back, 2 bases at V and 0 bases at J, with 9 bases in the middle. There are 15 residues in the CDR3. CDR3 DNA: TGTGCCAGCAGCTTAAACCCGGGTAGCACAGATACGCAGTATTTT. Encoded protein: CASSLNPGSTDTQYF.

The chain recombines TRBV11-3 with TRBJ2-1; D may be TRBD2 (6 bases). The V gene lost 5 bases and the J gene lost 3 bases, with 17 bases spanning the gap. CDR1 is SGHNT and CDR2 is YENEEA in the germline V gene. The CDR3 sequence is 16 residues long. CDR3 nucleotides: TGTGCCAGCAGCCCCGGCCCCGGGAGAGGCTACAATGAGCAGTTCTTC. This gives the protein CASSPGPGRGYNEQFF.